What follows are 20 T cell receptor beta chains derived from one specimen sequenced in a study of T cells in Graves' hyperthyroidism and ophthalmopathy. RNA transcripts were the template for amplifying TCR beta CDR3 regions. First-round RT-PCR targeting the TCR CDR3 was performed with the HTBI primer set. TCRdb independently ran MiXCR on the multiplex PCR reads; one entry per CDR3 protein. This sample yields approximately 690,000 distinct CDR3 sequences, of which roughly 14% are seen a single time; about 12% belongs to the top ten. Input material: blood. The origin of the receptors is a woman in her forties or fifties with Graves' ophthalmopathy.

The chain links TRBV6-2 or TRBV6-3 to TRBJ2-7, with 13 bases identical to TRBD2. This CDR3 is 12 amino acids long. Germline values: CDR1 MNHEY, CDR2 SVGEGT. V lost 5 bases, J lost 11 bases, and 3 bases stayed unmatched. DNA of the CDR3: TGTGCCAGCAGTAACGGACTAGCGGGAGAGTACTTC. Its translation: CASSNGLAGEYF.

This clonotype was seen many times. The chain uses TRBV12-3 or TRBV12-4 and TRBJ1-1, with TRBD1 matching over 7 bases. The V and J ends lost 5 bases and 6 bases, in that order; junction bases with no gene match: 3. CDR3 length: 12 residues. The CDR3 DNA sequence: TGTGCCAGCAGTACAGGGGTCTCTGAAGCTTTCTTT. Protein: CASSTGVSEAFF.

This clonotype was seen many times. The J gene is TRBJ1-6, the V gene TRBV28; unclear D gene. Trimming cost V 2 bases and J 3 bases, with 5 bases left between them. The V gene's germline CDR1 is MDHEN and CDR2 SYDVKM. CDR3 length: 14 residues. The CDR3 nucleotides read TGTGCCAGCAGTTTAATCGGCTATAATTCACCCCTCCACTTT. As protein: CASSLIGYNSPLHF.

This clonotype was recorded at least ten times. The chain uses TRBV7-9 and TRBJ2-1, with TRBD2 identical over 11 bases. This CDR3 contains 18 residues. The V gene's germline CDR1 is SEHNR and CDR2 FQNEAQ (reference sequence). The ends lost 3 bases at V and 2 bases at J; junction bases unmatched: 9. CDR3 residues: CASSFPPRLAGTYNEQFF. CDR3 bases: TGTGCCAGCAGCTTCCCGCCGAGACTAGCGGGAACCTACAATGAGCAGTTCTTC.

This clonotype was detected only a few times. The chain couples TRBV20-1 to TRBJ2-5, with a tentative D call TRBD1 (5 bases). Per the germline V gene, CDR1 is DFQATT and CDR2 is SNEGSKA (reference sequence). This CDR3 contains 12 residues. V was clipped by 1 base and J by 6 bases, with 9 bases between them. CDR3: CSARAPDKTQYF. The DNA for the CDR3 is TGCAGTGCTAGAGCCCCGGACAAGACCCAGTACTTC.

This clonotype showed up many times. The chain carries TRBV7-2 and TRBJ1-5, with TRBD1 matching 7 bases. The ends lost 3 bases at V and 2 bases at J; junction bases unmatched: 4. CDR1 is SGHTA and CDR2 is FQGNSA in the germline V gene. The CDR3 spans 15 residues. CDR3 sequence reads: CASSLVTGGNQPQHF. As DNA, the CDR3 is TGTGCCAGCAGCTTGGTTACAGGGGGCAATCAGCCCCAGCATTTT.

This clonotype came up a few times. The DNA of the CDR3 is TGTGCCAGTAGATCCAGGGATTACACAGATACGCAGTATTTT. Its translation: CASRSRDYTDTQYF. This sequence joins TRBV19 and TRBJ2-3; the D gene is possibly TRBD1 (5 bases). Trimming took off 6 bases at V and 2 bases at J, with 12 bases between the two ends. This CDR3 region has 14 residues. The germline gives CDR1 LNHDA, CDR2 SQIVND (reference sequence). The variable domain in full, with the rest retrieved from reference TRBV19 and TRBJ2-3, is DGGITQSPKYLFRKEGQNVTLSCEQNLNHDAMYWYRQDPGQGLRLIYYSQIVNDFQKGDIAEGYSVSREKKESFPLTVTSAQKNPTAFYLCASRSRDYTDTQYFGPGTRLTVL.

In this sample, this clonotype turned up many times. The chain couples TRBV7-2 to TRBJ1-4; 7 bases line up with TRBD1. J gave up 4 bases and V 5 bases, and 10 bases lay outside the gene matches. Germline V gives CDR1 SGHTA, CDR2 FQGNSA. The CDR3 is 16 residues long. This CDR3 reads CASSKRQGQINEKLFF. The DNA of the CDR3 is TGTGCCAGCAGCAAAAGACAGGGCCAAATTAATGAAAAACTGTTTTTT.

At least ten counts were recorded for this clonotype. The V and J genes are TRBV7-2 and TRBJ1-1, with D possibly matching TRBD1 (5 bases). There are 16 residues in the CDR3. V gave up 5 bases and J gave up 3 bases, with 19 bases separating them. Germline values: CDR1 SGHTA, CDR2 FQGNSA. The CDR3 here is CASSPRLGGVHTEAFF. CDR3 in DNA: TGTGCCAGCAGCCCCCGACTCGGGGGGGTGCACACTGAAGCTTTCTTT. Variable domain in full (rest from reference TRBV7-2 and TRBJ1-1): GAGVSQSPSNKVTEKGKDVELRCDPISGHTALYWYRQSLGQGLEFLIYFQGNSAPDKSGLPSDRFSAERTGGSVSTLTIQRTQQEDSAVYLCASSPRLGGVHTEAFFGQGTRLTVV.

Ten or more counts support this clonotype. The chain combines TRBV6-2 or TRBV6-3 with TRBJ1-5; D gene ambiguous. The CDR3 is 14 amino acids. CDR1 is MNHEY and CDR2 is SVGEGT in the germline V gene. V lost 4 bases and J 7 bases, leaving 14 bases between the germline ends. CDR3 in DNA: TGTGCCAGCAGTTCGATGTCCCCGAGACAGCCCCAGCATTTT. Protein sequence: CASSSMSPRQPQHF.

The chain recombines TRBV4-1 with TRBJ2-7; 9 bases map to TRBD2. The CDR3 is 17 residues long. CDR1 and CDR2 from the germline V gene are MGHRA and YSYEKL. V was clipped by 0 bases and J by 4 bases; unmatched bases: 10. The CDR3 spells CASSQDPAGGRRYEQYF. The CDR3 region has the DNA TGCGCCAGCAGCCAAGATCCAGCGGGAGGTCGGAGGTACGAGCAGTACTTC.

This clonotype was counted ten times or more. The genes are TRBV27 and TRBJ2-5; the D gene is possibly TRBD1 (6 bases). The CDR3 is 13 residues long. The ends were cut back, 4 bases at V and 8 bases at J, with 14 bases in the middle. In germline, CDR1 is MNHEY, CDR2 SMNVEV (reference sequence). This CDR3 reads CASSSGIQGTQYF. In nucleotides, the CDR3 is TGTGCCAGCAGTTCGGGAATACAGGGAACCCAGTACTTC.

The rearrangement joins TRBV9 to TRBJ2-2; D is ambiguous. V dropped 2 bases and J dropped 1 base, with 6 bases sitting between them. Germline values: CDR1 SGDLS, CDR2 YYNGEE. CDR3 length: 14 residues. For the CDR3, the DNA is TGTGCCAGCAGCGTGCAGCGGAACACCGGGGAGCTGTTTTTT. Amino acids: CASSVQRNTGELFF.

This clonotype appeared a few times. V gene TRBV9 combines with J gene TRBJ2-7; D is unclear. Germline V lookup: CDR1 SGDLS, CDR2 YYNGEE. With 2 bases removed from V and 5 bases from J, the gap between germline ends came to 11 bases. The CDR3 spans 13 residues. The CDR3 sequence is CASSVSLLDEQYF. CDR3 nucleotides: TGTGCCAGCAGCGTTTCTTTGTTGGACGAGCAGTACTTC. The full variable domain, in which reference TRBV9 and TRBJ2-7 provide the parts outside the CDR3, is DSGVTQTPKHLITATGQRVTLRCSPRSGDLSVYWYQQSLDQGLQFLIQYYNGEERAKGNILERFSAQQFPDLHSELNLSSLELGDSALYFCASSVSLLDEQYFGPGTRLTVT.

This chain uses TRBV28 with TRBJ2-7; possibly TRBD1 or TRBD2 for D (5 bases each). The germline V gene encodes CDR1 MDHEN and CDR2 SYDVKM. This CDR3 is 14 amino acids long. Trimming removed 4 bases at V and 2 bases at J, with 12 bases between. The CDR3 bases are TGTGCCAGCAGTTCGGGACGGGTGACCTACGAGCAGTACTTC. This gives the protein CASSSGRVTYEQYF.

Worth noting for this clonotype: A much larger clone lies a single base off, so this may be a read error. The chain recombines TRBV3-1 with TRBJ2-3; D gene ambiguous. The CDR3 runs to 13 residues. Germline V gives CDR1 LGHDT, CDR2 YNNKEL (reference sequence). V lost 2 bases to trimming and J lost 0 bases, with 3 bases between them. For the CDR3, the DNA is TGTGCCAGCAGCCAAAAAAGCACAGATACGCAGTATTTT. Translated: CASSQKSTDTQYF.

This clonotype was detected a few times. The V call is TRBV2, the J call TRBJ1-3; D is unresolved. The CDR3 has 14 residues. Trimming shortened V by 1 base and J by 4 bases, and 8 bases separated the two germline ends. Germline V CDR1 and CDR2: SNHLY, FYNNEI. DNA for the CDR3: TGTGCCAGCAGTGAAGTTACCCAAGGAAACACCATATATTTT. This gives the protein CASSEVTQGNTIYF.

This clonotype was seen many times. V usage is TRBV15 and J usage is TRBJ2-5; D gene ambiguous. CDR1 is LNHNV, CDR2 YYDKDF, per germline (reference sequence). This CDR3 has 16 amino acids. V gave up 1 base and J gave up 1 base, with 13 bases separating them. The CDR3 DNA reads TGTGCCACCAGCAGAGTGACGTGGTACCTCCAAGAGACCCAGTACTTC. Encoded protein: CATSRVTWYLQETQYF.

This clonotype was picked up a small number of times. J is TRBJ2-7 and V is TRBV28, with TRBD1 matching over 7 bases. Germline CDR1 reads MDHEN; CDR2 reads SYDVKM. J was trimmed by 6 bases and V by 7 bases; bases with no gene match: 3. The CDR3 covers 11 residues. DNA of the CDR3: TGTGCCAGCACTGACAGGGTCGAGCAGTACTTC. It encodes CASTDRVEQYF.

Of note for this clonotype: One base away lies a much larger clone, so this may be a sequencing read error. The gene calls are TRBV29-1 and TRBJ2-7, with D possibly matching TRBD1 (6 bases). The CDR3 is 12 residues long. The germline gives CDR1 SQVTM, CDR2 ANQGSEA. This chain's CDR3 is CSVEGGQYEQCF. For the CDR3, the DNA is TGCAGCGTTGAAGGGGGACAATACGAGCAGTGCTTC.